The clone carrying this T cell receptor beta chain came up many times. The antigen remains undetermined. This CDR3 has 15 amino acids. Per germline, CDR1 LNHDA and CDR2 SQIVND (reference sequence). V was trimmed by 6 bases and J by 4 bases, leaving 19 bases between them. The data were obtained in a study of response to subunit inactivated influenza vaccine. The study, taken as a whole, reports: Authors suggested few new T cells are recruited by each seasonal influenza vaccination.

TCRdb re-derived calls from the RT-PCR reads in MiXCR, one entry per CDR3 protein. The repertoire consists of approximately 730,000 distinct CDR3 sequences, with around 14% occurring once and the leading ten covering around 7.3%. The material was PBMCs from blood, obtained roughly 2 weeks before vaccination. The source of this sequence is a man between 45 and 60 years old who received an inactivated influenza vaccine. This rearrangement joins TRBV19 to TRBJ2-7; D gene uncertain. The CDR3 region has the DNA TGTGCCAGTAGCCCCGAGATGGGTAGCAGTTACGAGCAGTACTTC. Its protein product is CASSPEMGSSYEQYF.